The T cell receptor beta chain under discussion was sequenced for a study of T cell repertoires in cytomegalovirus infection. In the study overall: Recently identified HLA-C-restricted CMV epitopes and well-studied HLA-B-restricted CMV epitopes were used by the study. Public TCR beta signature analysis indicated the presence of both CMV infection and matching HLA type.

Germline values: CDR1 SEHNR, CDR2 FQNEAQ (reference sequence). This CDR3 region has 15 residues. Trimming took off 6 bases at V and 7 bases at J, with 19 bases between the two ends. TCRdb re-analysed the reads in MiXCR, keeping a single row per CDR3 protein. The sample lists about 770,000 distinct CDR3 sequences; about 28% were seen once. Study results and caveats: Clonotype analysis showed dominance of the ex vivo response by HLA-C-restricted CMV-specific TCR beta clonotypes. The cumulative frequency of public TCR beta families distinguished individuals who carried CMV together with the relevant HLA.

The sample holds a few counts of this clonotype. No antigen is known for it. This rearrangement joins TRBV7-9 to TRBJ1-5, with D possibly being TRBD1 (5 bases). The clonotype was recovered from a human donor in good health (CMV status not recorded). Some clones in this sample may be carry-over from other donors' samples. Here the sequenced sample was cultured CD8+ T cells from PBMCs, taken from culture after CMV antigen stimulation. In nucleotides, the CDR3 is TGTGCCAGCAGTCCTCCGGGCGGGGGTGGCCAGCCCCAGCATTTT. It yields the protein CASSPPGGGGQPQHF. The entire variable domain, with the rest obtained from reference TRBV7-9 and TRBJ1-5, is as follows: DTGVSQNPRHKITKRGQNVTFRCDPISEHNRLYWYRQTLGQGPEFLTYFQNEAQLEKSRLLSDRFSAERPKGSFSTLEIQRTEQGDSAMYLCASSPPGGGGQPQHFGDGTRLSIL.